The 8 T cell receptor beta chains below come from one sample, sequenced in a study of T cells expressing NK-cell markers. TCRdb reprocessed the 5' RACE reads, with one entry per CDR3 protein and no DNA. This table holds some 390,000 distinct CDR3 sequences. Sequencing was performed on blood T cells: a sorted CD56 or NKG2C T cell subset, CD4+ or CD8+ T cells, or bulk PBMC T cells (not recorded which). The receptors here all came from a woman aged 50 to 60 in good health.

The gene calls are TRBV29-1 and TRBJ1-1; TCRdb outputs TRBD1, but without DNA this stays unchecked. Germline V CDR1 and CDR2: SQVTM, ANQGSEA. This CDR3 contains 16 residues. The CDR3 sequence is CSVDDDQGSVNTEAFF.

The rearrangement links TRBV5-1 to TRBJ2-1; the D call of TRBD2 rests on TCRdb alone, since no DNA is present to check it. Per germline, CDR1 SGHRS and CDR2 YFSETQ. The CDR3 is 20 amino acids. The CDR3 reads CASSLSWTSGSSPSYNEQFF.

The chain combines TRBV7-9 with TRBJ2-2; the D call of TRBD1 rests on TCRdb alone, since no DNA is present to check it. This CDR3 has 15 residues. Germline CDR1 and CDR2: SEHNR and FQNEAQ (reference sequence). The CDR3 region is CASSRTASNTGELFF.

J is TRBJ1-1 and V is TRBV29-1. CDR1 and CDR2 (germline): SQVTM, ANQGSEA. CDR3 length equals 12 residues. CDR3 residues: CSATPGGREAFF.

The chain uses TRBV20-1 and TRBJ2-1; the D call from TCRdb, TRBD2, cannot be confirmed without DNA. The CDR3 covers 14 residues. CDR1 is DFQATT, CDR2 SNEGSKA, per germline (reference sequence). The CDR3 spells CSASGGLAFNEQFF.

This chain joins TRBV14 and TRBJ1-6; TCRdb calls TRBD1, which cannot be checked without DNA. The length of the CDR3 is 15 residues. Per the germline V gene, CDR1 is SGHDN and CDR2 is FVKESK. The CDR3 is CASSQHGQYNSPLHF.

J is TRBJ2-3 and V is TRBV5-1; TCRdb's D call of TRBD2 is untestable without DNA. The germline V gene has CDR1 SGHRS and CDR2 YFSETQ. The CDR3 has 15 amino acids. The CDR3 region is CASSVSGPSTDTQYF.

The rearrangement links TRBV12-3 or TRBV12-4 to TRBJ2-2; TCRdb indicates TRBD2, and absent DNA this call remains unverified. The CDR3 length is 15 residues. CDR3 in amino acids: CASRRTSGATGELFF.